A single sample is the source of the 11 T cell receptor beta chains below, sequenced in a study of T cell repertoires in cytomegalovirus infection. These receptors' targets are unknown. Each CDR3 protein gets one entry after TCRdb re-called the reads with MiXCR. Among about 770,000 distinct CDR3 sequences listed, about 28% were seen once. This specimen was cultured CD8+ T cells from PBMCs, taken from culture after CMV antigen stimulation. The source of these receptors is a human donor in good health (CMV status not recorded). Some clones in this sample may be carry-over from other donors' samples.

A few counts support this clonotype. The rearrangement joins TRBV6-1 to TRBJ2-2, with 8 bases identical to TRBD2. With V trimmed by 7 bases and J by 4 bases, 11 bases remained unmatched. The CDR3 length is 16 residues. CDR1 is MNHNS, CDR2 SASEGT, per germline. The CDR3 DNA sequence: TGTGCCAGCACCACCCCCAGGACTAGCCTCACCGGGGAGCTGTTTTTT. It encodes CASTTPRTSLTGELFF.

J is TRBJ1-2 and V is TRBV6-6, with D perhaps matching TRBD1 (6 bases). Per the germline V gene, CDR1 is MNHNY and CDR2 is SVGAGI (reference sequence). This CDR3 comprises 13 residues. Trimming cost V 8 bases and J 3 bases, with 13 bases left between them. The CDR3 DNA is TGTGCCAGCCTACAGGGAGTAGACTATGGCTACACCTTC. Residues: CASLQGVDYGYTF.

The rearrangement joins TRBV28 to TRBJ1-1; 10 nucleotides match TRBD1. The CDR3 runs 15 residues. Per germline, CDR1 MDHEN and CDR2 SYDVKM. V shed 4 bases, J shed 6 bases, and the junction held 8 bases outside the gene matches. In DNA form, the CDR3 reads TGTGCCAGCAGTTCCTCCAGACAGGGGGCCCCTGAAGCTTTCTTT. This sequence encodes CASSSSRQGAPEAFF.

As for this clonotype: The junction does not match germline at one end; this may be a read error. The chain carries TRBV28 and TRBJ2-1; D remains ambiguous. This CDR3 contains 15 residues. Per germline, CDR1 MDHEN and CDR2 SYDVKM. In DNA form, the CDR3 reads TGTGCCAGCAGTTGGACCTCGACCCTTTTCAATAAGCAGTTCTTC. This encodes CASSWTSTLFNKQFF.

This clonotype showed up just a few times. The rearrangement uses TRBV7-6 and TRBJ2-2, with 8 bases that match TRBD2. This CDR3 region has 15 residues. Germline CDR1 SGHVS, CDR2 FNYEAQ. The V segment lost 8 bases and the J segment 7 bases; nucleotides outside the gene matches: 12. This CDR3 reads CASVRAGVSGGELFF. The CDR3 nucleotides read TGTGCCAGCGTCAGAGCGGGGGTCTCTGGCGGGGAGCTGTTTTTT.

This rearrangement joins TRBV20-1 to TRBJ2-2; unclear D gene. CDR1 DFQATT and CDR2 SNEGSKA come from the germline V gene (reference sequence). This CDR3 has 13 residues. The germline V and J ends were trimmed by 3 bases and 3 bases, with 8 bases remaining between them. This CDR3 is CSARSSYTGELFF. Here the CDR3 DNA reads TGCAGTGCTAGGTCTTCCTACACCGGGGAGCTGTTTTTT.

This clonotype turned up a few times. The chain couples TRBV14 to TRBJ2-1; D gene ambiguous. This CDR3 comprises 13 residues. Trimming pared 2 bases from V and 3 bases from J, leaving 5 bases between. The germline CDR1 and CDR2 sequences are SGHDN and FVKESK. This CDR3 reads CASSQPSYNEQFF. The CDR3 bases are TGTGCCAGCAGCCAACCCAGCTACAATGAGCAGTTCTTC.

As DNA, the CDR3 is TGTGCCAGCAGCTCTATCGGTGGGGTTAGCTCCTACAATGAGCAGTTCTTC. Encoded protein: CASSSIGGVSSYNEQFF. This chain connects TRBV7-6 to TRBJ2-1, with D hard to call. V lost 4 bases and J 0 bases, leaving 16 bases between the germline ends. This CDR3 has 17 amino acids. Germline assignment: CDR1 SGHVS and CDR2 FNYEAQ.

This chain connects TRBV15 to TRBJ1-1, with a possible D match to TRBD1 (6 bases). The V and J ends lost 5 bases and 7 bases respectively, with 11 bases between them. Germline V gene data show CDR1 as LNHNV and CDR2 as YYDKDF (reference sequence). The CDR3 length is 12 residues. The CDR3 spells CATSDRPYEAFF. Here the CDR3 DNA reads TGTGCCACCAGCGACAGGCCGTATGAAGCTTTCTTT.

V and J are TRBV4-1 and TRBJ2-1, with D unclear. Between the trimmed V and J ends, which lost 2 bases and 6 bases, there was a span of 11 bases. Looked up from germline, CDR1 is MGHRA and CDR2 is YSYEKL. The CDR3 loop spans 14 amino acids. CDR3: CASSQPLGFNEQFF. In DNA form, the CDR3 reads TGCGCCAGCAGCCAACCCCTAGGGTTCAATGAGCAGTTCTTC.

The chain joins TRBV6-2 or TRBV6-3 to TRBJ2-7, with 7 bases fitting TRBD1. J gave up 1 base and V 11 bases, and 14 bases lay outside the gene matches. The length of the CDR3 is 15 residues. CDR1 and CDR2 from the germline V gene are MNHEY and SVGEGT. CDR3 sequence: CAVGGWTVNSYEQYV. The CDR3, as DNA: TGTGCCGTAGGGGGCTGGACAGTTAATTCCTACGAGCAGTACGTC.